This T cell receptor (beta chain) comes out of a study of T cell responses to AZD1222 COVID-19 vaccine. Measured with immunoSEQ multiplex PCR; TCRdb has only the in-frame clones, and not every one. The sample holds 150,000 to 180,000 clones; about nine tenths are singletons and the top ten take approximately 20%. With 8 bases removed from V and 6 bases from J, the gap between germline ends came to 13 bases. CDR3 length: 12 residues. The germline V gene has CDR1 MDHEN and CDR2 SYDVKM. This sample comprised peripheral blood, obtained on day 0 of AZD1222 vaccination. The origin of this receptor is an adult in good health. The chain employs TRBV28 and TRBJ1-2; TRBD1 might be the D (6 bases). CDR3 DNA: TGTGCCAGCGTGGGGGGCGGTAATGGCTACACCTTC. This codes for CASVGGGNGYTF.